These T cell receptor beta chains were read from a single sample in a study of blood T cell repertoires in COVID-19. Profiling relied on immunoSEQ multiplex PCR, and the TCRdb table lists in-frame clones only, not all of them. Seen here are some 350,000 clones, around nine tenths observed once, and the top ten hold 3%. Sequenced sample: peripheral blood. Receptor source: a human donor in a cohort sampled during active COVID-19. The CDR3 runs from the conserved cysteine through the conserved F or W. The D gene is left open where the match is weak. The listing skips clone size in some rows; elsewhere it reads once, few, many or a size class.

V	size	J	D	CDR3	DNA
TRBV7-2	-	TRBJ1-2	TRBD1	CASSLDVGGTGVYGYTF	TGTGCCAGCAGCTTAGACGTGGGGGGGACAGGGGTCTATGGCTACACCTTC
TRBV12-2	-	TRBJ1-2	-	CASRLSRRTTLLYGYTF	TGTGCAAGTCGCTTAAGTAGGAGGACCACCTTGCTATATGGCTACACCTTC
TRBV2	once	TRBJ1-2	TRBD1	CASSAHRGFSGGYTF	TGTGCCAGCAGTGCACACAGGGGCTTCTCTGGGGGCTACACCTTC
TRBV7-2	-	TRBJ2-2	TRBD1	CASSFMTGGLDTGELFF	TGTGCCAGCAGCTTCATGACAGGGGGTCTGGACACCGGGGAGCTGTTTTTT
TRBV28	-	TRBJ1-2	TRBD1	CASSLGRGRTF	TGTGCCAGCAGTTTAGGCAGGGGGCGGACCTTC
TRBV5-5	-	TRBJ2-6	TRBD1	CASSEDRVFSGANVLTF	TGTGCCAGCAGCGAGGACAGGGTTTTCTCTGGGGCCAACGTCCTGACTTTC
TRBV7-2	-	TRBJ2-3	TRBD2	CASSPRPSGGPITDKEYF	TGTGCCAGCAGCCCCCGCCCTAGCGGGGGGCCGATCACAGATAAGGAGTATTTT
TRBV5-1	-	TRBJ2-5	TRBD2	CASSLTSGRETQYF	TGCGCCAGCAGCTTGACTAGCGGGAGGGAGACCCAGTACTTC
TRBV29-1	-	TRBJ2-7	-	CNRGGGASYEQYF	TGCAACCGTGGAGGGGGCGCCTCCTACGAGCAGTACTTC
TRBV19	few	TRBJ1-2	-	CASKGLDGSSTRYGYTF	TGTGCCAGTAAGGGCTTGGACGGCTCTAGCACTAGGTATGGCTACACCTTC
TRBV28	-	TRBJ2-2	-	CASKKGWRDTGELFF	TGTGCCAGCAAGAAGGGGTGGAGAGACACCGGGGAGCTGTTTTTT
TRBV2	once	TRBJ2-3	-	CASSFPGHRTDTQYF	TGTGCCAGCAGTTTTCCGGGACATCGAACAGATACGCAGTATTTT
TRBV28	few	TRBJ1-5	TRBD1	CASSFSGGEHQPQHF	TGTGCCAGCAGTTTTTCAGGGGGCGAACATCAGCCCCAGCATTTT
TRBV24-1	-	TRBJ2-7	-	CATSDLRSGEQYF	TGTGCCACCAGTGATTTGCGTTCGGGGGAGCAGTACTTC
TRBV2	-	TRBJ2-2	-	CASSETTGELFF	TGTGCCAGCAGCGAGACAACCGGGGAGCTGTTTTTT
TRBV25-1	-	TRBJ1-1	TRBD1	CASSEVGQGENTEAFF	TGTGCCAGCAGTGAAGTGGGACAGGGGGAGAACACTGAAGCTTTCTTT
TRBV6-1	-	TRBJ2-5	-	CASSEGWATETQYF	TGTGCCAGCAGTGAAGGTTGGGCCACGGAGACCCAGTACTTC
TRBV6-5	-	TRBJ2-7	-	CASSYSPSLREQYF	TGTGCCAGCAGTTACTCCCCTAGCTTACGCGAGCAGTACTTC
TRBV21-1	-	TRBJ1-5	-	CASSKDPYRTQGDQPQHF	TGTGCCAGCAGCAAAGACCCCTATAGGACACAGGGAGATCAGCCCCAGCATTTT
TRBV2	-	TRBJ2-5	-	CASRQQGGGAAQYF	TGTGCCAGCAGACAACAGGGCGGGGGCGCGGCCCAGTACTTC
TRBV9	-	TRBJ1-1	-	CASSVALNTEAFF	TGTGCCAGCAGCGTAGCTCTGAACACTGAAGCTTTCTTT
TRBV15	-	TRBJ1-2	TRBD1	CATSREYGGQVGGYTF	TGTGCCACCAGCAGAGAATACGGGGGACAGGTCGGTGGCTACACCTTC
TRBV28	-	TRBJ2-7	TRBD1	CASSRTGSYEQYF	TGTGCCAGCAGTCGGACAGGCTCCTACGAGCAGTACTTC
TRBV19	-	TRBJ2-7	-	CASSPMGGVSVKQYF	TGTGCCAGTAGTCCCATGGGCGGGGTCTCGGTGAAGCAGTACTTC
TRBV27	-	TRBJ1-3	TRBD1	CASSPFRDRASGNTIYF	TGTGCCAGCAGCCCTTTCCGGGACAGGGCCTCTGGAAACACCATATATTTT
TRBV13	-	TRBJ1-3	TRBD1	CASSLGLAGGGNTIYF	TGTGCCAGCAGCTTAGGCCTGGCAGGGGGTGGAAACACCATATATTTT
TRBV7-9	-	TRBJ2-2	-	CASSPFLRGLGISGELFF	TGTGCCAGCAGCCCCTTCCTCAGGGGTCTCGGGATCTCCGGGGAGCTGTTTTTT
TRBV5-1	once	TRBJ2-7	TRBD1	CASSLRPPGQGDYEQYF	TGCGCCAGCAGCTTACGACCGCCGGGACAGGGCGACTACGAGCAGTACTTC
TRBV3-1/TRBV3-2	-	TRBJ2-5	-	CASSSTGKETQYF	TGTGCCAGCAGCTCAACTGGTAAAGAGACCCAGTACTTC
TRBV6-5	-	TRBJ1-6	-	CASRGPGDYNSPLHF	TGTGCCAGCAGGGGACCAGGGGACTATAATTCACCCCTCCACTTT
TRBV11-2	-	TRBJ2-1	TRBD1	CASSAAGTGHSNEQFF	TGTGCCAGCAGCGCGGCCGGGACAGGGCATTCCAATGAGCAGTTCTTC
TRBV5-5	-	TRBJ2-3	TRBD2	CASSPLSGGTDTQYF	TGTGCCAGCAGCCCGTTAAGCGGGGGCACAGATACGCAGTATTTT
TRBV11-1	-	TRBJ2-5	-	CASSADYLQETQYF	TGTGCCAGCAGCGCGGACTACCTACAAGAGACCCAGTACTTC
TRBV11-1	once	TRBJ2-3	TRBD2	CASSVTSGRITDTQYF	TGTGCCAGCAGCGTGACTAGCGGGAGAATTACAGATACGCAGTATTTT
TRBV24-1	once	TRBJ1-2	-	CATSDPPETGAGYTF	TGTGCCACCAGTGATCCGCCCGAGACCGGAGCTGGCTACACCTTC
TRBV7-9	few	TRBJ2-5	TRBD1	CASSLTGGPQETQYF	TGTGCCAGCAGCTTGACAGGGGGCCCCCAAGAGACCCAGTACTTC
TRBV5-1	-	TRBJ2-7	-	CASSGGLDSYEQYF	TGCGCCAGCTCGGGGGGCCTGGACTCCTACGAGCAGTACTTC
TRBV5-4	large	TRBJ2-7	TRBD1	CARSWDRGNEQYF	TGTGCCAGAAGTTGGGACAGGGGTAACGAGCAGTACTTC
TRBV24-1	-	TRBJ2-3	-	CATSDGRKTAWGTDTQYF	TGTGCCACCAGTGACGGCCGGAAGACAGCCTGGGGCACAGATACGCAGTATTTT
TRBV7-9	once	TRBJ2-5	TRBD2	CASSSFLAGVEETQYF	TGTGCCAGCAGCTCTTTTTTAGCGGGAGTGGAAGAGACCCAGTACTTC
TRBV2	-	TRBJ2-1	-	CASSEDEARVHEQFF	TGTGCCAGCAGTGAAGACGAAGCCAGGGTGCATGAGCAGTTCTTC
TRBV3-1/TRBV3-2	-	TRBJ1-2	-	CASTPRGSAYGYTF	TGTGCCAGCACCCCGCGGGGGAGCGCCTATGGCTACACCTTC
TRBV28	-	TRBJ2-3	TRBD1	CASSPRTGEGDTQYF	TGTGCCAGCAGTCCCAGGACAGGGGAGGGAGATACGCAGTATTTT